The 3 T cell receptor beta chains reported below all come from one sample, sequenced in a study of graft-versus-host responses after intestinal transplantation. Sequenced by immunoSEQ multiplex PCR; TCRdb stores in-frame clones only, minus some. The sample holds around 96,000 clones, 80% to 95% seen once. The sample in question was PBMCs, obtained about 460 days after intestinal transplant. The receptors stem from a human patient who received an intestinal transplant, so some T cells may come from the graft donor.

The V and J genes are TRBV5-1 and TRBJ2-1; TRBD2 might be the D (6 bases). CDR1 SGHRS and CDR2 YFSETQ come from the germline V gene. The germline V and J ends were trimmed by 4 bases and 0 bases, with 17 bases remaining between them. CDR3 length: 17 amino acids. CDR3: CASSPLIGDFSYNEQFF. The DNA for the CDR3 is TGCGCCAGCAGCCCACTGATCGGGGACTTCTCCTACAATGAGCAGTTCTTC.

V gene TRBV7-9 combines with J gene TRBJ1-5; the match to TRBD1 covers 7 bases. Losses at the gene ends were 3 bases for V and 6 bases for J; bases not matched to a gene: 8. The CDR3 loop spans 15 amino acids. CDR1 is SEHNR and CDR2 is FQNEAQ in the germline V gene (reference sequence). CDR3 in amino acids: CASSLGQGGGQPQHF. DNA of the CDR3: TGTGCCAGCAGCTTGGGCCAAGGGGGCGGTCAGCCCCAGCATTTT.

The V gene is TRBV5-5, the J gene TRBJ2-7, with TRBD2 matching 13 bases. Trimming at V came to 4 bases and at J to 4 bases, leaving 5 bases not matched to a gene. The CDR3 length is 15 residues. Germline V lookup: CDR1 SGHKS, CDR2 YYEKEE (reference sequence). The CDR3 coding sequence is TGTGCCAGCAGCACAACTAGCGGGGGGGCTTACGAGCAGTACTTC. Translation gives CASSTTSGGAYEQYF.